One sample yielded the 14 T cell receptor beta chains listed below, sequenced in a study of T cells in Graves' hyperthyroidism and ophthalmopathy. Regions amplified from RNA transcripts were the TCR beta CDR3 regions. The TCR CDR3 was amplified in a first-round RT-PCR using the HTBI primer set. TCRdb redid the calling of the multiplex PCR reads with MiXCR, one entry per CDR3 protein. The data show some 720,000 distinct CDR3 sequences, 16% seen once. The sample was blood. The receptors shown here come from a man younger than 30 with Graves' hyperthyroidism.

At least ten counts were recorded for this clonotype. V is TRBV5-1 and J is TRBJ2-3; 12 bases are a match to TRBD2. This CDR3 is built from 16 residues. J was trimmed by 0 bases and V by 6 bases; bases with no gene match: 5. Germline V gene lookup returns CDR1 SGHRS and CDR2 YFSETQ. CDR3 nucleotide sequence: TGCGCCAGCAAGACCGGGACTAGCGGGAGCACAGATACGCAGTATTTT. Amino acid sequence: CASKTGTSGSTDTQYF.

This clonotype was seen ten or more times. V gene TRBV28 combines with J gene TRBJ2-3; the D gene is possibly TRBD2 (6 bases). The CDR3 runs to 13 residues. Deletions cut 6 bases from V and 6 bases from J, with 13 bases between. Germline CDR1 reads MDHEN; CDR2 reads SYDVKM. This CDR3 reads CASRPPGLDTQYF. CDR3 nucleotide sequence: TGTGCCAGCAGACCTCCGGGACTTGATACGCAGTATTTT. The full variable domain, in which reference TRBV28 and TRBJ2-3 provide the parts outside the CDR3, is DVKVTQSSRYLVKRTGEKVFLECVQDMDHENMFWYRQDPGLGLRLIYFSYDVKMKEKGDIPEGYSVSREKKERFSLILESASTNQTSMYLCASRPPGLDTQYFGPGTRLTVL.

The rearrangement uses TRBV27 and TRBJ1-2; no reliable D call. The CDR3 loop spans 14 amino acids. The ends were cut back, 5 bases at V and 6 bases at J, with 16 bases in the middle. Germline V gene data show CDR1 as MNHEY and CDR2 as SMNVEV (reference sequence). The CDR3 sequence is CASSERRGEDGYTF. CDR3 DNA: TGTGCCAGCAGTGAACGTCGGGGTGAGGATGGCTACACCTTC.

The chain recombines TRBV4-1 with TRBJ1-1; D perhaps matches TRBD1 (6 bases). The CDR3 extends over 14 amino acids. Between the trimmed V and J ends, which lost 0 bases and 8 bases, there was a span of 13 bases. Germline-derived CDR1 and CDR2 are MGHRA and YSYEKL. In DNA, the CDR3 is TGCGCCAGCAGCCAAGATCGGGACACAATCGAAGCTTTCTTT. It is translated as CASSQDRDTIEAFF.

The chain carries TRBV4-3 and TRBJ1-1, with D possibly matching TRBD1 (5 bases). CDR1 is LGHNA, CDR2 YSLEER, per germline. CDR3 length equals 15 residues. Trimming removed 4 bases at V and 7 bases at J, with 19 bases between. CDR3 protein: CASSLNNRSPGEAFF. CDR3 DNA sequence: TGCGCCAGCAGCCTGAATAACAGGTCGCCGGGTGAAGCTTTCTTT.

This clonotype was observed a handful of times. At one of its ends the junction is not consistent with the germline gene, which may arise from a read error. The chain has TRBV2 and TRBJ1-2, with TRBD1 identical over 9 bases. Germline CDR1 and CDR2: SNHLY and FYNNEI. CDR3 length: 16 residues. CDR3 residues: CPSSEAGQGPNYGYTF. For the CDR3, the DNA is TGTCCCAGCAGTGAAGCAGGACAGGGGCCTAACTATGGCTACACCTTC.

The chain couples TRBV24-1 to TRBJ1-5; no definite D call. Germline CDR1 reads KGHDR; CDR2 reads SFDVKD. The CDR3 extends over 14 amino acids. Trimming left V 4 bases short and J 7 bases short, with 13 bases between. The CDR3 nucleotides are TGTGCCACCAGTGACCCCGACTACCCCCAGCCCCAGCATTTT. Its protein product is CATSDPDYPQPQHF.

This clonotype was detected a few times. The rearrangement uses TRBV29-1 and TRBJ2-5; D possibly corresponds to TRBD2 (7 bases). Deletions cut 6 bases from V and 2 bases from J, with 16 bases between. The CDR3 runs to 14 residues. Germline V gene lookup returns CDR1 SQVTM and CDR2 ANQGSEA. CDR3 nucleotides: TGCAGCGTGCCCGGGGGGCATGTACAAGAGACCCAGTACTTC. Amino acids: CSVPGGHVQETQYF.

This clonotype occurred many times. This chain joins TRBV2 and TRBJ1-5, with 8 bases matching TRBD1. The germline V gene has CDR1 SNHLY and CDR2 FYNNEI. The junction had 5 bases not matched to a gene; V was cut back by 5 bases and J by 8 bases. The CDR3 covers 13 residues. CDR3 amino acids: CASSKDRVEPQHF. CDR3 bases: TGTGCCAGCAGTAAGGACAGGGTGGAGCCCCAGCATTTT.

Many counts were recorded for this clonotype. The gene calls are TRBV20-1 and TRBJ1-1; no reliable D call. The CDR3 has 14 amino acids. Deletions cut 1 base from V and 2 bases from J, with 11 bases between. The V gene's germline CDR1 is DFQATT and CDR2 SNEGSKA (reference sequence). CDR3 coding DNA: TGCAGTGCTAGAGGCGGAGCGCTAAACACTGAAGCTTTCTTT. It translates to CSARGGALNTEAFF.

This clonotype was observed many times. The chain uses TRBV28 and TRBJ2-3, with D perhaps being TRBD1 or TRBD2 (5 bases each). Germline V CDR1 and CDR2: MDHEN, SYDVKM. This CDR3 is built from 15 residues. V gave up 3 bases and J gave up 2 bases, with 12 bases separating them. The chain's CDR3 is CASSFRGPSTDTQYF. CDR3 DNA: TGTGCCAGCAGTTTCCGGGGACCTTCCACAGATACGCAGTATTTT.

V and J are TRBV12-3 or TRBV12-4 and TRBJ2-3; D remains unclear. CDR3 length: 14 amino acids. Trimming cost V 4 bases and J 3 bases, with 11 bases left between them. The CDR3 DNA follows: TGTGCCAGCAGTTCTAACATGCTGACAGATACGCAGTATTTT. This codes for CASSSNMLTDTQYF.

A note on this clonotype: A much larger clone lies a single base off, so this may be a read error. The chain is built from TRBV12-3 or TRBV12-4 and TRBJ1-3; D gene uncertain. Trimming cost V 1 base and J 2 bases, with 6 bases left between them. The CDR3 consists of 14 residues. The CDR3 DNA reads TGTGCCAGCAGTTTAGGGGTCACTGGAAACACCATATATTTT. This translates into CASSLGVTGNTIYF.

This clonotype was observed at least ten times. J is TRBJ2-3 and V is TRBV12-5; weak D call: TRBD2 (6 bases). This CDR3 contains 14 residues. Deletions cut 7 bases from V and 3 bases from J, with 14 bases between. Germline V gives CDR1 LGHNT, CDR2 FRNRAP. CDR3 amino acids: CASATGVVTDTQYF. For the CDR3, the DNA is TGTGCTAGTGCCACGGGAGTAGTAACAGATACGCAGTATTTT.